This T cell receptor beta chain was found in a study of T cells in Graves' hyperthyroidism and ophthalmopathy. Overall study findings and caveats: Among clonotypes expanded in thyroid above 0.001, most were also found in blood.

From germline, CDR1 is DFQATT and CDR2 SNEGSKA (reference sequence). With V trimmed by 1 base and J by 0 bases, 3 bases remained unmatched. The CDR3 is 16 residues long. This clonotype has more than one count but fewer than ten. Its antigen is currently unknown. Researchers took RNA transcripts and amplified the TCR beta CDR3 regions from them. When the TCR CDR3 underwent first-round RT-PCR, the HTBI primer set was used. One entry per CDR3 protein, called by TCRdb with MiXCR from the multiplex PCR reads. This table holds fewer than 650,000 distinct CDR3 sequences, 13% to 15% found once. Source material: blood. The V call is TRBV20-1, the J call TRBJ1-3; 10 nucleotides match TRBD1. This receptor was obtained from a middle-aged woman with Graves' hyperthyroidism. As DNA, the CDR3 is TGCAGTGCTAGAGCCTGGACAGGGGGCTCTGGAAACACCATATATTTT. Encoded protein: CSARAWTGGSGNTIYF.